The following is a T cell receptor (beta chain) sequence with its context. Its antigen is not known. A read error is possible here, since a much larger clone lies one base away. Lacking the conserved final phenylalanine or tryptophan, this CDR3 likely reflects a read error. This sample is part of a study of read filtering for tumor transcriptome and immune sequencing. This CDR3 spans 14 amino acids. V was pared by 8 bases and J by 3 bases, with 7 bases of the junction left unmatched. CDR1 is MNHEY and CDR2 is SVGAGI in the germline V gene. The library was built from roughly 400 ng RNA with molecular barcoded adaptors for alpha/delta and beta/gamma chains. TCRdb reprocessed the reads with MiXCR, giving one entry per CDR3 protein. This table has some 25,000 distinct CDR3 sequences, around a fifth appearing once. Study results and limitations: Approximately 80% of IR-seq clonotypes had one read, totaling 3% to 4% of reads; RNA-seq: 74.6% and 44.6%.

The clonotype comes from a donor at least 40 years old with multiple myeloma. The sequencing sample was made of a population of CD138-negative cells sorted from bone marrow. V and J are TRBV6-5 and TRBJ2-7; 10 bases agree with TRBD1. The DNA for the CDR3 is TGTGCCAGCTTCGGACAGGGGGGTTACTACGAGCAGTACCTC. It specifies CASFGQGGYYEQYL.